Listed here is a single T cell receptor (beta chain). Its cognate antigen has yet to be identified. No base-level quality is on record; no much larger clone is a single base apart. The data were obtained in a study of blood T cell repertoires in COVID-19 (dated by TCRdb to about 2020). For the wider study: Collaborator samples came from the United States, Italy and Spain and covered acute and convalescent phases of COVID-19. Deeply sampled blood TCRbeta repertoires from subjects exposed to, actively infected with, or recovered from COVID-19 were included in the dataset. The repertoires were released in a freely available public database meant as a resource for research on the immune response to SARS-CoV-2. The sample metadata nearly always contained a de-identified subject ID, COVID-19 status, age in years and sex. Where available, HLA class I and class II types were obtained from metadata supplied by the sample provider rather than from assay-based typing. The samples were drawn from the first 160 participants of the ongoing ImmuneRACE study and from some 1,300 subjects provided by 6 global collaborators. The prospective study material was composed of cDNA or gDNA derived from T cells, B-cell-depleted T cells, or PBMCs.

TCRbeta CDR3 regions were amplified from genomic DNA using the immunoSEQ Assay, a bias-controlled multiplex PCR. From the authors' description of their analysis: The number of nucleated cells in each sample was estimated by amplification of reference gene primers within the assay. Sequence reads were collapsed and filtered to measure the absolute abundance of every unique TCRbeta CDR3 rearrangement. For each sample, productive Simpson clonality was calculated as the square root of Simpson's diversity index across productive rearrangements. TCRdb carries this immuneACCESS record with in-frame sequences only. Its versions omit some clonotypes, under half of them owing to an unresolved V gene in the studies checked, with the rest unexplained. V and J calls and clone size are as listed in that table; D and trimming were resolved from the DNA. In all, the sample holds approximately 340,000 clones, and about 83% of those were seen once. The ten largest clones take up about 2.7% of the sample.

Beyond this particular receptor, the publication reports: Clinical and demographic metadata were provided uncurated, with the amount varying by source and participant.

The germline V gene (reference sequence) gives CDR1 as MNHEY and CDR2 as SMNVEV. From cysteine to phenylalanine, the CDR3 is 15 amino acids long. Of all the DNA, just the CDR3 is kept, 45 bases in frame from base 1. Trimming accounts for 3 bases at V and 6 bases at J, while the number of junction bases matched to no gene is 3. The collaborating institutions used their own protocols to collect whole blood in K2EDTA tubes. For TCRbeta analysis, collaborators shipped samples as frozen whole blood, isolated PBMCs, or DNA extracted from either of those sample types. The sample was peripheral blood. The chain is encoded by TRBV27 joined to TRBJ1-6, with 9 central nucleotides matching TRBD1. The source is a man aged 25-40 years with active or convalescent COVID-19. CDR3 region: CASSFADRGNSPLHF. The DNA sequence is TGTGCCAGCAGTTTCGCGGACAGGGGTAATTCACCCCTCCACTTT.